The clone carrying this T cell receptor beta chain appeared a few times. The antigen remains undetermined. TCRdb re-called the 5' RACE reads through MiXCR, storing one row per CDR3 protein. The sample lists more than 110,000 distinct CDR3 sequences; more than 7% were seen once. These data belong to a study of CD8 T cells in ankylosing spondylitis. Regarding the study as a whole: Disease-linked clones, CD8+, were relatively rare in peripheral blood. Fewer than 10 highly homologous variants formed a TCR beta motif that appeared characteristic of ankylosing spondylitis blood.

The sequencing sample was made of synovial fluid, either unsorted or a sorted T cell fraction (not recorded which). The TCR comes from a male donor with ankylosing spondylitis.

CDR3 DNA sequence: TGCAGTGCTAGCCCTGGGAGGGCCAAATACGAGCAGTACTTC. This gives the protein CSASPGRAKYEQYF. The rearrangement links TRBV20-1 to TRBJ2-7; 7 bases fit TRBD2. V gave up 3 bases and J gave up 4 bases; unmatched junction bases: 9. Germline V gene data show CDR1 as DFQATT and CDR2 as SNEGSKA (reference sequence). The CDR3 runs to 14 residues.